This T cell receptor (beta chain) came from a study of kidney transplant recipient with SARS-CoV-2 infection. Using its own MiXCR run on the reads, TCRdb lists one record per CDR3 protein. The repertoire holds fewer than 250,000 distinct CDR3 sequences, with 29% as singletons. The CDR3 contains 12 residues. Deletions cut 3 bases from V and 0 bases from J, with 2 bases between. Germline V gene sequence: CDR1 LGHNA, CDR2 YNFKEQ. This clonotype occurred many times. This receptor was taken from a male patient aged 25-45 years who had COVID-19 and was a kidney transplant recipient. Part of the T cell pool may stem from the graft donor. This chain uses TRBV4-2 with TRBJ1-1; D gene uncertain. Sample: a blood sample, taken at baseline and on day 111 from a kidney transplant recipient. This chain's CDR3 is CASSHVNTEAFF. CDR3 DNA sequence: TGTGCCAGCAGCCATGTGAACACTGAAGCTTTCTTT.